These 27 T cell receptor beta chains were all obtained from the same sample, sequenced in a study of Ad26.COV2.S vaccination and SARS-CoV-2 variants. Treatment meaning: around 19 received Ad26.COV2.S at low or high dose, single or two shots; about 5 received placebo; per-sample allocation not given. The investigators took samples on day 63 after the first vaccine or placebo injection. Libraries were prepared by immunoSEQ multiplex PCR; TCRdb keeps only in-frame clonotypes and omits some of them. The sample lists more than 400,000 clones, roughly 90% seen once, with roughly 1.7% in the top ten. The sequenced sample was peripheral blood, obtained in a trial of Ad26.COV2.S vaccine versus placebo. These receptors came from a person between 18 and 60 years old who received the Ad26.COV2.S COVID-19 vaccine or a placebo.

V is TRBV3-1 (or the pseudogene TRBV3-2) and J is TRBJ2-1; 9 bases align to TRBD1. The CDR3 has 16 residues. From germline, CDR1 is LGHDT and CDR2 YNNKEL (reference sequence). V lost 4 bases and J lost 8; bases outside the gene matches: 12. The CDR3 DNA reads TGTGCCAGCAGCCTAGGAGCCGGGACAGGGTGGTATGAGCAGTTCTTC. Protein sequence: CASSLGAGTGWYEQFF.

The gene calls are TRBV7-9 and TRBJ1-4; 7 bases align to TRBD1. CDR1 and CDR2 from the germline V gene are SEHNR and FQNEAQ (reference sequence). This CDR3 spans 15 amino acids. Unmatched junction bases numbered 9, after V lost 5 bases and J lost 6 bases. The CDR3 DNA reads TGTGCCAGCAGCAGGGAGACAGGGACATATGAAAAACTGTTTTTT. This sequence encodes CASSRETGTYEKLFF.

The genes are TRBV10-3 and TRBJ2-3, with 10 bases aligning to TRBD1. V lost 6 bases and J lost 3; bases outside the gene matches: 12. From germline, CDR1 is ENHRY and CDR2 SYGVKD. The CDR3 length is 17 residues. The CDR3 reads CAIRTRDRGLGTDTQYF. CDR3 bases: TGTGCCATCAGAACGCGGGACAGGGGATTGGGTACAGATACGCAGTATTTT.

This clone was seen just once. The genes are TRBV30 and TRBJ2-7; D gene ambiguous. CDR1 is GTSNPN, CDR2 SVGIG, per germline (reference sequence). The ends were cut back, 0 bases at V and 4 bases at J, with 10 bases in the middle. This CDR3 is built from 13 residues. Written as DNA, the CDR3 is TGTGCCTGGAGTGTAAGGTCCGGTTACGAGCAGTACTTC. Translation: CAWSVRSGYEQYF. The full variable domain, in which reference TRBV30 and TRBJ2-7 provide the parts outside the CDR3, is SQTIHQWPATLVQPVGSPLSLECTVEGTSNPNLYWYRQAAGRGLQLLFYSVGIGQISSEVPQNLSASRPQDRQFILSSKKLLLSDSGFYLCAWSVRSGYEQYFGPGTRLTVT.

The chain joins TRBV3-1 (or the pseudogene TRBV3-2) to TRBJ2-4; tentative D call: TRBD1 (6 bases). V was shortened by 3 bases and J by 3 bases, with 9 bases between the two germline ends. The CDR3 loop spans 14 amino acids. The germline V gene has CDR1 LGHDT and CDR2 YNNKEL (reference sequence). The CDR3 here is CASSHRGIKNIQYF. In DNA, the CDR3 is TGTGCCAGCAGCCATAGGGGGATCAAAAACATTCAGTACTTC.

This clone was found a few times. J is TRBJ2-2 and V is TRBV19, with D maybe TRBD1 (6 bases). CDR3 length equals 13 residues. Germline values: CDR1 LNHDA, CDR2 SQIVND (reference sequence). V was cut by 6 bases and J by 4 bases, with 9 bases left in between. CDR3 nucleotide sequence: TGTGCCAGTAGCTGGGGGCCCACCGGGGAGCTGTTTTTT. It is translated as CASSWGPTGELFF. Complete variable domain (other parts from reference TRBV19 and TRBJ2-2): DGGITQSPKYLFRKEGQNVTLSCEQNLNHDAMYWYRQDPGQGLRLIYYSQIVNDFQKGDIAEGYSVSREKKESFPLTVTSAQKNPTAFYLCASSWGPTGELFFGEGSRLTVL.

Here the CDR3 reads CASYGQGHTGELFF. The CDR3 DNA reads TGTGCCAGCTATGGACAGGGTCACACCGGGGAGCTGTTTTTT. The gene calls are TRBV28 and TRBJ2-2, with TRBD1 identical over 8 bases. Germline V gene sequence: CDR1 MDHEN, CDR2 SYDVKM. With 8 bases clipped from V and 3 bases from J, the junction kept 5 bases outside the gene matches. CDR3 length equals 14 residues.

This clone has just one count. The rearrangement uses TRBV19 and TRBJ1-1; D gene unclear. V gave up 5 bases and J gave up 1 base, with 8 bases separating them. Germline V lookup: CDR1 LNHDA, CDR2 SQIVND (reference sequence). CDR3 length: 13 amino acids. The CDR3 DNA reads TGTGCCAGTAGTCTTACAGAGAACACTGAAGCTTTCTTT. It codes for CASSLTENTEAFF.

The chain combines TRBV6-2 or TRBV6-3 with TRBJ2-7; maybe TRBD1 (5 bases). From germline, CDR1 is MNHEY and CDR2 SVGEGT. Between the trimmed V and J ends, which lost 5 bases and 7 bases, there was a span of 12 bases. The CDR3 loop spans 12 amino acids. Here the CDR3 reads CASSTVPGEQYF. CDR3 nucleotide sequence: TGTGCCAGCAGTACGGTACCAGGGGAGCAGTACTTC.

This chain links TRBV7-2 with TRBJ2-3, with TRBD2 matching over 9 bases. Looked up from germline, CDR1 is SGHTA and CDR2 is FQGNSA. The trim removed 5 bases at V and 5 bases at J, leaving 11 bases unmatched. The CDR3 covers 16 residues. The CDR3 sequence is CASSSDSGGILDTQYF. The CDR3 nucleotides are TGTGCCAGCAGCAGCGATAGCGGGGGTATTTTAGATACGCAGTATTTT.

The chain employs TRBV24-1 and TRBJ1-1, with D uncertain. CDR3 length equals 12 residues. The V gene's germline CDR1 is KGHDR and CDR2 SFDVKD. Trimming shortened V by 4 bases and J by 2 bases, and 4 bases separated the two germline ends. DNA for the CDR3: TGTGCCACCAGTGAAAACAACACTGAAGCTTTCTTT. Translation: CATSENNTEAFF.

The genes are TRBV6-2 or TRBV6-3 and TRBJ1-6; no clear D gene. Trimming cost V 0 bases and J 10 bases, with 13 bases left between them. Germline V gene sequence: CDR1 MNHEY, CDR2 SVGEGT. The length of the CDR3 is 15 residues. The CDR3 DNA reads as TGTGCCAGCAGTTACTCGATTGAGGGCCTATCACCCCTCCACTTT. Translation gives CASSYSIEGLSPLHF.

This rearrangement joins TRBV10-1 to TRBJ1-1; tentative D call: TRBD1 (5 bases). The germline V and J ends were trimmed by 6 bases and 2 bases, with 10 bases remaining between them. This CDR3 has 13 residues. Germline-derived CDR1 and CDR2 are WNHNN and SYGVQD (reference sequence). CDR3 loop: CASRRDGNTEAFF. DNA for the CDR3: TGCGCCAGCAGGAGGGACGGAAACACTGAAGCTTTCTTT.

The chain combines TRBV28 with TRBJ2-5; the match to TRBD2 covers 8 bases. CDR1 and CDR2 from the germline V gene are MDHEN and SYDVKM. The CDR3 is 19 amino acids. With 5 bases clipped from V and 1 base from J, the junction kept 18 bases outside the gene matches. CDR3 sequence: CASSRGTMMRGGTQETQYF. CDR3 coding DNA: TGTGCCAGCAGTCGTGGCACAATGATGCGCGGGGGGACCCAAGAGACCCAGTACTTC.

The genes are TRBV3-1 (or the pseudogene TRBV3-2) and TRBJ2-3; no clear D. The CDR3 runs 15 residues. The V end lost 0 bases, the J end lost 2 bases, and 9 bases lay between the germline ends. In germline, CDR1 is LGHDT, CDR2 YNNKEL (reference sequence). The CDR3 DNA reads TGTGCCAGCAGCCAAGAAGTAACGGACACAGATACGCAGTATTTT. Its translation: CASSQEVTDTDTQYF.

The chain joins TRBV19 to TRBJ1-6; no definite D call. There are 14 residues in the CDR3. CDR1 is LNHDA and CDR2 is SQIVND in the germline V gene (reference sequence). V was clipped by 3 bases and J by 4 bases, with 7 bases between them. Here the CDR3 reads CASSIQRYNSPLHF. The CDR3 region has the DNA TGTGCCAGTAGTATTCAGAGATATAATTCACCCCTCCACTTT.

This chain links TRBV28 with TRBJ1-6; D gene unclear. The CDR3 has 13 residues. The V and J ends lost 5 bases and 5 bases respectively, with 7 bases between them. Germline V lookup: CDR1 MDHEN, CDR2 SYDVKM. This chain's CDR3 is CASSDTNNSPLHF. CDR3 in DNA: TGTGCCAGCAGTGACACCAATAATTCACCCCTCCACTTT. Together with reference TRBV28 and TRBJ1-6, the CDR3 gives the full variable domain: DVKVTQSSRYLVKRTGEKVFLECVQDMDHENMFWYRQDPGLGLRLIYFSYDVKMKEKGDIPEGYSVSREKKERFSLILESASTNQTSMYLCASSDTNNSPLHFGNGTRLTVT.

J is TRBJ1-4 and V is TRBV6-4; D call uncertain. The germline gives CDR1 MRHNA, CDR2 SNTAGT. V dropped 7 bases and J dropped 0 bases, with 6 bases sitting between them. The CDR3 is 13 residues long. The CDR3 is CASILSTNEKLFF. CDR3 nucleotide sequence: TGTGCCAGCATTCTGTCAACTAATGAAAAACTGTTTTTT.

CDR3 protein: CSVVISREEQFF. In DNA, the CDR3 is TGCAGCGTAGTCATTAGCCGTGAAGAGCAGTTCTTC. The chain is built from TRBV29-1 and TRBJ2-1, with D uncertain. The germline V and J ends were trimmed by 6 bases and 10 bases, with 16 bases remaining between them. The germline V gene has CDR1 SQVTM and CDR2 ANQGSEA. CDR3 length: 12 residues.

The chain carries TRBV9 and TRBJ1-5; 7 bases line up with TRBD1. V lost 5 bases and J lost 2; bases outside the gene matches: 16. The CDR3 contains 18 residues. Germline V gene data show CDR1 as SGDLS and CDR2 as YYNGEE. The CDR3 protein is CASRRAKTTGVGNQPQHF. The CDR3 nucleotides are TGTGCCAGCAGGAGGGCAAAGACTACAGGGGTAGGCAATCAGCCCCAGCATTTT.

The V gene is TRBV11-2, the J gene TRBJ2-2; D might be TRBD1 (6 bases). CDR1 SGHAT and CDR2 FQNNGV come from the germline V gene. The CDR3 totals 17 residues. Trimming left V 5 bases short and J 4 bases short, with 20 bases between. CDR3 DNA: TGTGCCAGCAGCCTAAACACAGGGTTCGACTCCACCGGGGAGCTGTTTTTT. This gives the protein CASSLNTGFDSTGELFF.

J is TRBJ2-7 and V is TRBV9, with 8 bases fitting TRBD1. Trimming took 4 bases from V and 0 from J; bases not matched to a gene: 6. In germline, CDR1 is SGDLS, CDR2 YYNGEE. This CDR3 is built from 15 residues. CDR3 amino acids: CASSPGQGLSYEQYF. Here the CDR3 DNA reads TGTGCCAGCAGCCCTGGACAGGGACTCTCCTACGAGCAGTACTTC.

V usage is TRBV10-2 and J usage is TRBJ2-3, with D unresolved. This CDR3 region has 14 residues. Between the trimmed V and J ends, which lost 6 bases and 0 bases, there was a span of 10 bases. Germline V gene lookup returns CDR1 WSHSY and CDR2 SAAADI. The chain's CDR3 is CASSPRRSTDTQYF. The CDR3 nucleotides are TGCGCCAGCAGCCCAAGAAGGAGCACAGATACGCAGTATTTT.

The rearrangement joins TRBV23-1 to TRBJ2-3, with TRBD1 matching over 8 bases. TRBV23-1 is an ORF, and what it does is uncertain. The length of the CDR3 is 21 residues. V lost 0 bases to trimming and J lost 2 bases; unmatched junction nucleotides: 19. In DNA form, the CDR3 reads TGCGCCAGCAGTCAATCGGGGGATTTGTCAGGGGGCCGTCGAACCACAGATACGCAGTATTTT. As protein: CASSQSGDLSGGRRTTDTQYF.

V usage is TRBV5-4 and J usage is TRBJ1-3; no clear D gene. The CDR3 loop spans 16 amino acids. The V end lost 3 bases, the J end lost 0 bases, and 13 bases lay between the germline ends. Germline lookup yields CDR1 SGHNT and CDR2 YYREEE (reference sequence). In DNA form, the CDR3 reads TGTGCCAGCAGCTCAAGGACCGCACCCTCTGGAAACACCATATATTTT. Protein product: CASSSRTAPSGNTIYF. The variable domain in full, completed from reference TRBV5-4 and TRBJ1-3, reads ETGVTQSPTHLIKTRGQQVTLRCSSQSGHNTVSWYQQALGQGPQFIFQYYREEENGRGNFPPRFSGLQFPNYSSELNVNALELDDSALYLCASSSRTAPSGNTIYFGEGSWLTVV.

J is TRBJ2-1 and V is TRBV7-9; D is ambiguous. Trimming took 0 bases from V and 7 from J, leaving 4 bases between them. Germline CDR1 and CDR2: SEHNR and FQNEAQ (reference sequence). There are 12 residues in the CDR3. The CDR3 loop reads CASSLALNEQFF. As DNA, the CDR3 is TGTGCCAGCAGCTTAGCTCTAAATGAGCAGTTCTTC.

The CDR3 region has the DNA TGTGCCAGCAGCTTCGGTCTCATGGGCGGGGAGCTGTTTTTT. Its protein is CASSFGLMGGELFF. The rearrangement joins TRBV11-2 to TRBJ2-2; D gene uncertain. The CDR3 consists of 14 residues. Trimming took 3 bases from V and 7 from J, leaving 12 bases between them. Germline CDR1 reads SGHAT; CDR2 reads FQNNGV.